The 31 T cell receptor beta chains below were found in one sample sequenced in a study of identical twins. Each CDR3 protein gets one entry after TCRdb re-called the 5' RACE reads with MiXCR. The sample has approximately 410,000 distinct CDR3 sequences, around 20% seen once. Sequencing input: naive T cells sorted from blood. The receptor set was obtained from a man over 45 in good health.

The table lists this clonotype with many counts. J is TRBJ1-1 and V is TRBV6-1; the D is unclear. V was pared by 6 bases and J by 0 bases, with 11 bases between. The length of the CDR3 is 14 residues. Germline V gene data show CDR1 as MNHNS and CDR2 as SASEGT. The CDR3 DNA follows: TGTGCCAGCAGCGACCTCCTCATGAACACTGAAGCTTTCTTT. This translates into CASSDLLMNTEAFF.

The chain uses TRBV7-6 and TRBJ2-5, with a possible D match to TRBD2 (6 bases). This CDR3 comprises 15 residues. Per the germline V gene, CDR1 is SGHVS and CDR2 is FNYEAQ. Trimming pared 5 bases from V and 5 bases from J, leaving 18 bases between. CDR3 sequence (DNA): TGTGCCAGCAGCCTACTAGCCCGGACCTGGGAGACCCAGTACTTC. Protein product: CASSLLARTWETQYF.

The chain uses TRBV12-3 or TRBV12-4 and TRBJ2-1; D might be TRBD2 (5 bases). The length of the CDR3 is 16 residues. Trimming removed 1 base at V and 0 bases at J, with 10 bases between. The CDR3 DNA reads TGTGCCAGCAGTTTAGAGGCGGGCAGCTCCTACAATGAGCAGTTCTTC. Translation: CASSLEAGSSYNEQFF.

The V gene is TRBV6-1, the J gene TRBJ2-5; 10 bases fit TRBD2. CDR1 MNHNS and CDR2 SASEGT come from the germline V gene. The CDR3 length is 13 residues. Trimming took 8 bases from V and 6 from J; bases not matched to a gene: 6. CDR3 sequence reads: CASHRAGGKTQYF. CDR3 sequence (DNA): TGTGCCAGCCACCGAGCGGGAGGGAAGACCCAGTACTTC.

The chain recombines TRBV5-1 with TRBJ2-2; D remains unclear. CDR1 and CDR2 (germline): SGHRS, YFSETQ. The CDR3 totals 15 residues. Trimming left V 1 base short and J 2 bases short, with 9 bases between. The CDR3 loop reads CASSLLERNTGELFF. The DNA of the CDR3 is TGCGCCAGCAGCTTGCTAGAAAGAAACACCGGGGAGCTGTTTTTT. Based on the CDR3 plus reference TRBV5-1 and TRBJ2-2, the full variable domain is KAGVTQTPRYLIKTRGQQVTLSCSPISGHRSVSWYQQTPGQGLQFLFEYFSETQRNKGNFPGRFSGRQFSNSRSEMNVSTLELGDSALYLCASSLLERNTGELFFGEGSRLTVL.

This clonotype was detected a few times. Here the CDR3 DNA reads TGCAGCGTTACAATAGCTGTGTTAAATGAGCAGTTCTTC. It specifies CSVTIAVLNEQFF. The chain is built from TRBV29-1 and TRBJ2-1; the D is unclear. The germline V gene has CDR1 SQVTM and CDR2 ANQGSEA. Deletions cut 5 bases from V and 7 bases from J, with 15 bases between. There are 13 residues in the CDR3.

This clonotype turned up a few times. This chain connects TRBV20-1 to TRBJ2-7; D ambiguous. The CDR3 is 10 residues long. Trimming pared 4 bases from V and 5 bases from J, leaving 6 bases between. CDR1 is DFQATT and CDR2 is SNEGSKA in the germline V gene (reference sequence). CDR3 loop: CSATQNEQYF. The CDR3 nucleotides are TGCAGTGCTACACAGAACGAGCAGTACTTC.

In nucleotides, the CDR3 is TGCGCCAGCAGCCAAGAGGGGACAGGGGTTACAGAAGCTTTCTTT. Translated: CASSQEGTGVTEAFF. The V gene is TRBV4-3, the J gene TRBJ1-1, with 10 bases matching TRBD1. CDR1 is LGHNA, CDR2 YSLEER, per germline. This CDR3 has 15 amino acids. The V and J ends lost 0 bases and 8 bases, in that order; junction bases with no gene match: 6.

This clonotype was seen only a few times. V gene TRBV12-3 or TRBV12-4 combines with J gene TRBJ2-3, with TRBD2 as a possible D gene (6 bases). The CDR3 has 18 residues. The ends were cut back, 2 bases at V and 2 bases at J, with 20 bases in the middle. The CDR3 DNA reads as TGTGCCAGCAGTTTAAGCGGAGGGTTAATAAAAGTCACAGATACGCAGTATTTT. Translation: CASSLSGGLIKVTDTQYF.

The J gene is TRBJ2-7, the V gene TRBV18; D gene uncertain. Germline CDR1 reads KGHSH; CDR2 reads LQKENI. This CDR3 has 13 residues. V gave up 6 bases and J gave up 3 bases, with 12 bases separating them. CDR3 nucleotides: TGTGCCAGCTCTGAGGCTCGGAACTACGAGCAGTACTTC. Translating gives CASSEARNYEQYF. Based on the CDR3 plus reference TRBV18 and TRBJ2-7, the full variable domain is NAGVMQNPRHLVRRRGQEARLRCSPMKGHSHVYWYRQLPEEGLKFMVYLQKENIIDESGMPKERFSAEFPKEGPSILRIQQVVRGDSAAYFCASSEARNYEQYFGPGTRLTVT.

This clonotype was counted at least ten times. The V gene is TRBV9, the J gene TRBJ2-1; D uncertain. Germline values: CDR1 SGDLS, CDR2 YYNGEE. This CDR3 is built from 14 residues. V was shortened by 3 bases and J by 9 bases, with 16 bases between the two germline ends. CDR3 sequence reads: CASSEGWAISEQFF. The CDR3 coding sequence is TGTGCCAGCAGCGAGGGTTGGGCAATCTCTGAGCAGTTCTTC. The full variable domain, its missing parts supplied by reference TRBV9 and TRBJ2-1, is DSGVTQTPKHLITATGQRVTLRCSPRSGDLSVYWYQQSLDQGLQFLIQYYNGEERAKGNILERFSAQQFPDLHSELNLSSLELGDSALYFCASSEGWAISEQFFGPGTRLTVL.

This clonotype was seen at least ten times. The rearrangement uses TRBV5-6 and TRBJ2-7, with a possible D match to TRBD1 (6 bases). V lost 4 bases and J lost 1, with 12 bases in between. Germline CDR1 SGHDT, CDR2 YYEEEE. This CDR3 has 14 amino acids. CDR3 sequence: CASSPRDTSYEQYF. For the CDR3, the DNA is TGTGCCAGCAGCCCCCGGGACACTTCCTACGAGCAGTACTTC.

This clonotype was counted a few times. V usage is TRBV12-3 or TRBV12-4 and J usage is TRBJ1-6, with TRBD1 matching over 7 bases. The V gene end was trimmed by 2 bases and the J gene end by 8 bases; junction bases not matched to a gene: 3. CDR3 length: 14 residues. The CDR3 is CASSLSRGDSPLHF. In nucleotides, the CDR3 is TGTGCCAGCAGTTTAAGCAGGGGGGATTCACCCCTCCACTTT.

This clonotype was detected ten times or more. The chain couples TRBV29-1 to TRBJ2-5, with D maybe TRBD1 (5 bases). CDR3 length: 13 residues. CDR1 is SQVTM, CDR2 ANQGSEA, per germline. The V and J ends lost 5 bases and 7 bases respectively, with 17 bases between them. The DNA for the CDR3 is TGCAGCGTTACGCGCAGGGATCAGGGGACCCAGTACTTC. It is translated as CSVTRRDQGTQYF.

This chain links TRBV7-2 with TRBJ2-5, with 13 positions matching TRBD2. Germline V CDR1 and CDR2: SGHTA, FQGNSA. J was trimmed by 5 bases and V by 3 bases; bases with no gene match: 6. This CDR3 has 16 amino acids. CDR3 nucleotides: TGTGCCAGCAGCTTGGGACTAGCGGGGTTCCTGGAGACCCAGTACTTC. Residues: CASSLGLAGFLETQYF.

This clonotype was seen many times. The V gene is TRBV12-3 or TRBV12-4, the J gene TRBJ2-7; 11 bases are shared with TRBD2. There are 16 residues in the CDR3. V lost 1 base, J lost 5 bases, and 7 bases stayed unmatched. The CDR3 loop is CASSLGLAGGPNEQYF. The CDR3 bases are TGTGCCAGCAGTTTAGGGCTAGCGGGGGGCCCCAACGAGCAGTACTTC.

This clonotype was detected only a few times. The chain combines TRBV7-2 with TRBJ1-4; D gene unclear. Germline V gene sequence: CDR1 SGHTA, CDR2 FQGNSA. The CDR3 extends over 13 amino acids. The V end was cut by 4 bases, the J end by 8 bases, with 11 bases between. CDR3 residues: CASSYNSGEKLFF. The CDR3 coding sequence is TGTGCCAGCAGCTACAACAGTGGCGAAAAACTGTTTTTT.

The rearrangement joins TRBV6-2 or TRBV6-3 to TRBJ2-2, with 10 bases that match TRBD1. Germline V gene lookup returns CDR1 MNHEY and CDR2 SVGEGT. CDR3 length: 16 amino acids. The ends lost 8 bases at V and 4 bases at J; junction bases unmatched: 10. The CDR3 sequence is CASHPPGQGTTGELFF. CDR3 sequence (DNA): TGTGCCAGCCATCCGCCGGGACAGGGGACCACCGGGGAGCTGTTTTTT.

The chain joins TRBV29-1 to TRBJ2-3; D unclear. The CDR3 spans 12 residues. The V gene's germline CDR1 is SQVTM and CDR2 ANQGSEA. V was trimmed by 3 bases and J by 0 bases, leaving 4 bases between them. The CDR3 DNA follows: TGCAGCGTTGATTTGAGCACAGATACGCAGTATTTT. It translates to CSVDLSTDTQYF.

V and J are TRBV20-1 and TRBJ2-5; D is uncertain. V lost 0 bases to trimming and J lost 3 bases, with 17 bases between them. This CDR3 has 16 amino acids. Germline CDR1 is DFQATT and CDR2 is SNEGSKA (reference sequence). The CDR3 nucleotides read TGCAGTGCTAGAGATCTTGCCAGCCCGATGAAAGAGACCCAGTACTTC. Its protein product is CSARDLASPMKETQYF.

The gene calls are TRBV5-5 and TRBJ2-7, with 8 positions matching TRBD1. The CDR3 consists of 16 residues. CDR1 and CDR2 (germline): SGHKS, YYEKEE (reference sequence). The junction had 10 bases not matched to a gene; V was cut back by 4 bases and J by 1 base. The CDR3 DNA follows: TGTGCCAGCAGCATCGGCGGGACAGGATCGTCCTACGAGCAGTACTTC. As protein: CASSIGGTGSSYEQYF.

This clonotype has only a few counts. The chain uses TRBV5-1 and TRBJ1-2; D remains ambiguous. Germline V gives CDR1 SGHRS, CDR2 YFSETQ. This CDR3 region has 13 residues. The germline V and J ends were trimmed by 4 bases and 4 bases, with 11 bases remaining between them. For the CDR3, the DNA is TGCGCCAGCAGCCCTCGACTGGGCTATGGCTACACCTTC. It codes for CASSPRLGYGYTF.

As DNA, the CDR3 is TGCAGCGTTGCAGGGCGGGGGAAGCAAGAGACCCAGTACTTC. Its translation is CSVAGRGKQETQYF. The chain recombines TRBV29-1 with TRBJ2-5; the match to TRBD2 covers 7 bases. Germline lookup yields CDR1 SQVTM and CDR2 ANQGSEA. Trimming took 4 bases from V and 2 from J; bases not matched to a gene: 7. The CDR3 is 14 amino acids.

This clonotype was detected ten times or more. The chain recombines TRBV12-3 or TRBV12-4 with TRBJ2-1; TRBD2 might be the D (5 bases). The CDR3 spans 15 residues. The V gene lost 2 bases and the J gene lost 6 bases, with 14 bases spanning the gap. CDR3 region: CASSLWTPSANEQFF. In DNA, the CDR3 is TGTGCCAGCAGTTTATGGACTCCCTCTGCCAATGAGCAGTTCTTC.

CDR3 DNA: TGCGCCAGCAGCTTGGCCGGGACCACCACCTACAATGAGCAGTTCTTC. Its translation is CASSLAGTTTYNEQFF. The chain carries TRBV5-1 and TRBJ2-1; D is tentatively TRBD1 or TRBD2 (5 bases each). V gave up 0 bases and J gave up 2 bases, with 12 bases separating them. Germline V gene sequence: CDR1 SGHRS, CDR2 YFSETQ. The CDR3 consists of 16 residues.

The chain combines TRBV29-1 with TRBJ2-1, with D perhaps TRBD1 (6 bases). The CDR3 loop spans 14 amino acids. Trimming left V 4 bases short and J 6 bases short, with 16 bases between. Germline V gene data show CDR1 as SQVTM and CDR2 as ANQGSEA. CDR3 in amino acids: CSVAEFRGVNEQFF. The CDR3 coding sequence is TGCAGCGTTGCGGAGTTCAGGGGTGTCAATGAGCAGTTCTTC.

This clonotype showed up just once. Sequence at one end of the junction differs from germline and may be a read error. The genes are TRBV6-1 and TRBJ2-3, with 12 positions matching TRBD2. The CDR3 length is 17 residues. The germline gives CDR1 MNHNS, CDR2 SASEGT. The CDR3 here is CASSPGTSGSRTVTQYF. Written as DNA, the CDR3 is TGTGCCAGCAGTCCCGGGACTAGCGGGTCTCGCACAGTTACGCAGTATTTT.

This clonotype turned up a few times. The chain is built from TRBV4-2 and TRBJ2-5; a possible D gene is TRBD2 (6 bases). The ends were cut back, 4 bases at V and 3 bases at J, with 12 bases in the middle. The length of the CDR3 is 14 residues. Germline V gene data show CDR1 as LGHNA and CDR2 as YNFKEQ. The CDR3 protein is CASSRRGGEETQYF. The CDR3 region has the DNA TGTGCCAGCAGCCGGCGGGGCGGAGAAGAGACCCAGTACTTC.

J is TRBJ2-5 and V is TRBV5-5; 7 bases match TRBD1. CDR3 length: 15 amino acids. Germline CDR1 and CDR2: SGHKS and YYEKEE (reference sequence). Trimming took 0 bases from V and 5 from J; bases not matched to a gene: 7. As DNA, the CDR3 is TGTGCCAGCAGCTTGGGAGTAGGGGGCCGGGAGACCCAGTACTTC. Protein product: CASSLGVGGRETQYF. The full variable domain, with the rest looked up from reference TRBV5-5 and TRBJ2-5, is DAGVTQSPTHLIKTRGQQVTLRCSPISGHKSVSWYQQVLGQGPQFIFQYYEKEERGRGNFPDRFSARQFPNYSSELNVNALLLGDSALYLCASSLGVGGRETQYFGPGTRLLVL.

This clonotype showed up many times. The chain uses TRBV5-1 and TRBJ2-1; 10 bases align to TRBD2. Per germline, CDR1 SGHRS and CDR2 YFSETQ. This CDR3 has 14 residues. J was trimmed by 8 bases and V by 7 bases; bases with no gene match: 9. CDR3 sequence: CASFPGTSVYEQFF. The CDR3 DNA is TGCGCCAGCTTCCCCGGGACTAGCGTTTATGAGCAGTTCTTC.

This clonotype turned up a few times. This sequence joins TRBV2 and TRBJ1-1; no definite D call. CDR3 length equals 13 residues. With 7 bases removed from V and 1 base from J, the gap between germline ends came to 10 bases. CDR1 SNHLY and CDR2 FYNNEI come from the germline V gene. CDR3 sequence: CASIWLSNTEAFF. As DNA, the CDR3 is TGTGCCAGCATTTGGCTATCGAACACTGAAGCTTTCTTT.